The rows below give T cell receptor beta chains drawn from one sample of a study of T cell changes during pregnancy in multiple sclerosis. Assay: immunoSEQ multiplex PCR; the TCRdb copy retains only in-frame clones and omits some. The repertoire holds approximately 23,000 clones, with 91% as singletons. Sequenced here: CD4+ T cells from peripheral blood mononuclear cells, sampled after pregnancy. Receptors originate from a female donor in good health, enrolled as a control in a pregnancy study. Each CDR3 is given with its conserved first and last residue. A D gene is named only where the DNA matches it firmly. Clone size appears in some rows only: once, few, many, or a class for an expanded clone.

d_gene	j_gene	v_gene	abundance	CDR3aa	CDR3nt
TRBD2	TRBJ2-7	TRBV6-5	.	CASSYGGRASEQYF	TGTGCCAGCAGTTACGGCGGGAGGGCCTCTGAGCAGTACTTC
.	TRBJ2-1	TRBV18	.	CASSSGQLAASSYNEQFF	TGTGCCAGCTCTTCGGGTCAACTAGCCGCCAGCTCCTACAATGAGCAGTTCTTC
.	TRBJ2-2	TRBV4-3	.	CASSQSTNRADGELFF	TGCGCCAGCAGCCAAAGCACGAACAGGGCTGACGGGGAGCTGTTTTTT
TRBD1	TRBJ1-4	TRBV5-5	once	CASARDSLFPTNEKLFF	TGTGCCAGCGCCCGGGACAGCTTATTTCCAACTAATGAAAAACTGTTTTTT
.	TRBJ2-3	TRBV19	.	CASTNRGSNTDTQYF	TGTGCCAGTACAAATCGGGGGAGTAACACAGATACGCAGTATTTT
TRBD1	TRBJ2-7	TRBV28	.	CASGTGYFYEQYF	TGTGCCAGCGGGACAGGGTACTTCTACGAGCAGTACTTC
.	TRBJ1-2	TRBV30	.	CAWSRGQNYGYTF	TGTGCCTGGAGTAGGGGACAAAACTATGGCTACACCTTC
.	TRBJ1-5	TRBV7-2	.	CASSLVGNSNQPQHF	TGTGCCAGCAGCTTGGTCGGGAATAGCAATCAGCCCCAGCATTTT
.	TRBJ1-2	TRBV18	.	CASSQWMGLEYGYTF	TGTGCCAGCTCCCAATGGATGGGGCTCGAATATGGCTACACCTTC
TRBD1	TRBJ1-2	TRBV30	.	CAWSSGRGYGYTF	TGTGCCTGGAGCTCTGGCAGGGGGTATGGCTACACCTTC
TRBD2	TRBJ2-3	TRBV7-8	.	CASTRGLAGGADTQYF	TGTGCCAGCACCAGGGGACTAGCGGGAGGCGCAGATACGCAGTATTTT
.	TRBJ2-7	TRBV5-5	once	CASKPRRDWDEQYF	TGTGCCAGCAAACCCCGGCGGGACTGGGACGAGCAGTACTTC
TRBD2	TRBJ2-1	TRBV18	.	CASSPRNSGGQYNEQFF	TGTGCCAGCTCACCACGTAACAGCGGGGGGCAATACAATGAGCAGTTCTTC
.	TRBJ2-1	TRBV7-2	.	CASSLVLYNEQFF	TGTGCCAGCAGCTTAGTCCTATACAATGAGCAGTTCTTC
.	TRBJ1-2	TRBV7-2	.	CASSLGGGRESYTF	TGTGCCAGCAGCTTAGGAGGGGGGCGGGAGAGCTACACCTTC
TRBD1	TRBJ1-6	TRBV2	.	CASSQGDNSPLHF	TGTGCCAGCAGCCAGGGGGATAATTCACCCCTCCACTTT
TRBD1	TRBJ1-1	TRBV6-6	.	CASSHLTGTEAFF	TGTGCCAGCAGTCACCTGACAGGGACTGAAGCTTTCTTT
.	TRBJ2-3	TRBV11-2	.	CASGQAQSDTQYF	TGTGCCAGCGGTCAGGCCCAGTCAGATACGCAGTATTTT
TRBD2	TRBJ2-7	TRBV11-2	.	CASRRLAGPYEQYF	TGTGCCAGCAGAAGACTAGCGGGACCCTACGAGCAGTACTTC
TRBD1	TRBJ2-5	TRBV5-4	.	CASSRGQGETQYF	TGTGCCAGCAGCCGCGGACAGGGGGAGACCCAGTACTTC
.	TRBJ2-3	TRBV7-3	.	CASSAGQITDTQYF	TGTGCCAGCAGCGCGGGACAGATCACAGATACGCAGTATTTT
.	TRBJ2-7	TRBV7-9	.	CASSPARGASTYEQYF	TGTGCCAGCAGCCCCGCCCGGGGGGCGTCTACCTACGAGCAGTACTTC
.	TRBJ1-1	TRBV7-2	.	CASTLTGNTEAFF	TGTGCCAGCACCCTTACGGGGAACACTGAAGCTTTCTTT
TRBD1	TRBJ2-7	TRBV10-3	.	CAISGTESSYEQYF	TGTGCCATCAGCGGGACAGAGAGCTCCTACGAGCAGTACTTC
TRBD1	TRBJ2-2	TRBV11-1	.	CASSLMAQGATGELFF	TGTGCCAGCAGCTTAATGGCGCAGGGGGCTACCGGGGAGCTGTTTTTT
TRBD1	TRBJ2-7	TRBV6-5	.	CASRGTGAYEQYF	TGTGCCAGCAGGGGGACAGGGGCCTACGAGCAGTACTTC
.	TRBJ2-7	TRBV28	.	CASSSPGTSIYEQYF	TGTGCCAGCAGTTCCCCCGGGACTTCTATCTACGAGCAGTACTTC
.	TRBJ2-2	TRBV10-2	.	CASSEQGSGELFF	TGCGCCAGCAGTGAACAGGGCAGCGGGGAGCTGTTTTTT
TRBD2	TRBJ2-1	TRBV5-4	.	CASSLPTSGGYNEQFF	TGTGCCAGCAGCCTCCCGACTAGCGGGGGTTACAATGAGCAGTTCTTC